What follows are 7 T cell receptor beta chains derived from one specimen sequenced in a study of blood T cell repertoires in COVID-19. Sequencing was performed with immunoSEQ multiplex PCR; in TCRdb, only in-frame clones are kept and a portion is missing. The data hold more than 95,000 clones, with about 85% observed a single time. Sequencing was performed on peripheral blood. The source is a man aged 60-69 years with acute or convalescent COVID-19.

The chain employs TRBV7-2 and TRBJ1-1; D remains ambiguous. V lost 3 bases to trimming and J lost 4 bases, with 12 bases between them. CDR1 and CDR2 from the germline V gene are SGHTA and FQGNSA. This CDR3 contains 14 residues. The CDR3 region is CASSFTGLGTEAFF. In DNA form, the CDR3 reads TGTGCCAGCAGCTTTACGGGGTTGGGCACTGAAGCTTTCTTT.

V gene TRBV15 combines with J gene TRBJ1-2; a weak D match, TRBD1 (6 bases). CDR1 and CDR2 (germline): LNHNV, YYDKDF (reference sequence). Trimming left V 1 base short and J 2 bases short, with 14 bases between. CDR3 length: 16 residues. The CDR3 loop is CATSRASGTINYGYTF. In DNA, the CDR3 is TGTGCCACCAGCAGAGCGTCCGGGACAATAAACTATGGCTACACCTTC.

The CDR3 bases are TGTGCCAGCAGCTTGAAGTCTAGCGGCTACAATGAGCAGTTCTTC. This codes for CASSLKSSGYNEQFF. V is TRBV5-4 and J is TRBJ2-1; 7 nucleotides align to TRBD2. Germline loops: CDR1 SGHNT, CDR2 YYREEE (reference sequence). This CDR3 has 15 amino acids. With V trimmed by 1 base and J by 3 bases, 4 bases remained unmatched.

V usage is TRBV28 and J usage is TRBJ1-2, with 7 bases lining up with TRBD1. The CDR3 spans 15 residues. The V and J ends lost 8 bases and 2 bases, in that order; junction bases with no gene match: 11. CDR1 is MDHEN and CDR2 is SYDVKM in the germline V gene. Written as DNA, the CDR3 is TGTGCCAGCCGAGGGTGGGACAGATCAAACTATGGCTACACCTTC. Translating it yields CASRGWDRSNYGYTF.

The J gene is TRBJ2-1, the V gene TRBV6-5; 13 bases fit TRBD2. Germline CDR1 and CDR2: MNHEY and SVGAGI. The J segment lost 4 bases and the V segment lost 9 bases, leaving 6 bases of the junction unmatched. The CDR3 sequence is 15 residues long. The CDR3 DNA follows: TGTGCCAGAGATCCGGGACTAGCGGGATACAATGAGCAGTTCTTC. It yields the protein CARDPGLAGYNEQFF.

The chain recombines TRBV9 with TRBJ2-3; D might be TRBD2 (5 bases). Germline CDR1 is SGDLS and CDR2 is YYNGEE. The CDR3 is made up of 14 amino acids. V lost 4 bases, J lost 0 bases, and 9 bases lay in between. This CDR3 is CASSFWTSTDTQYF. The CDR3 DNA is TGTGCCAGCAGCTTCTGGACTAGCACAGATACGCAGTATTTT.

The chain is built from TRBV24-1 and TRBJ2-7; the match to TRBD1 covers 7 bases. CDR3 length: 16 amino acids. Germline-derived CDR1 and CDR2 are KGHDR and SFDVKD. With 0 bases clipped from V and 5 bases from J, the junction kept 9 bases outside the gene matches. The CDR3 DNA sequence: TGTGCCACCAGTGATTTGCCACAGGGGCCCCCCCACGAGCAGTACTTC. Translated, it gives CATSDLPQGPPHEQYF.